This T cell receptor beta chain appears in the sequencing data of a study of identical twins. The study, taken as a whole, reports: Abundant beta clonotypes from cord blood had fewer insertions, unlike memory repertoires, which showed none.

A single record per CDR3 protein comes from TCRdb applying MiXCR to the 5' RACE reads. The sample consists of around 490,000 distinct CDR3 sequences, approximately 20% of them appearing once. The table lists this clonotype with many counts. Its specificity is unknown. V lost 1 base, J lost 5 bases, and 6 bases stayed unmatched. Germline V CDR1 and CDR2: SGHTA, FQGNSA. This CDR3 region has 16 residues. These same data were also listed under a study on yellow fever vaccine responses in identical twins.

This receptor was obtained from a woman aged 18-29 years in good health. Sequenced input: CD4+ T cells sorted from blood. The gene calls are TRBV7-2 and TRBJ2-3; 10 positions agree with TRBD2. CDR3 protein: CASSLVTSGIGDTQYF. The CDR3, as DNA: TGTGCCAGCAGCTTAGTAACTAGCGGGATAGGAGATACGCAGTATTTT.